The source of this TCR beta chain is a study of lymphopenia after photon versus proton radiotherapy. Overall study results and limits: In patients who died, overall survival fell as post-nadir TCR diversity dropped more.

A few counts support this clone. Its antigen is still unknown. CDR1 SGHTA and CDR2 FQGNSA come from the germline V gene. This CDR3 spans 13 amino acids. Trimming removed 8 bases from V and 7 bases from J, with 17 bases in between. Libraries were prepared by immunoSEQ multiplex PCR; TCRdb keeps only in-frame clonotypes and omits some of them. Among 50,000 to 70,000 clones, roughly 87% were seen once, and the ten largest hold roughly 12%. The chain links TRBV7-2 to TRBJ1-2; D possibly corresponds to TRBD1 (5 bases). This clonotype originated in an older man with esophageal cancer. Sequences were derived from peripheral blood, sampled from a patient treated with proton-based radiotherapy. The CDR3 DNA follows: TGTGCCAGCTCTCAAGACCACAGGCGTGGCTACACCTTC. As protein: CASSQDHRRGYTF.